The 12 T cell receptor beta chains in this list originate from one sample, sequenced in a study of cytomegalovirus exposure and HLA in healthy donors. A multiplex PCR was run with 60 Vbeta primers and 13 Jbeta primers. The repertoire was sequenced with immunoSEQ multiplex PCR; TCRdb's copy has only in-frame clones and lacks some. This sample carries about 190,000 clones, around 86% of them seen once, and the ten largest clones take over 1%. Sequencing was carried out using PBMCs. The receptors come from a man aged 25-45 years in good health and CMV-seronegative.

The chain joins TRBV2 to TRBJ2-5; 12 nucleotides line up with TRBD1. Germline CDR1 reads SNHLY; CDR2 reads FYNNEI. This CDR3 has 15 amino acids. Trimming removed 6 bases from V and 5 bases from J; junction bases left unmatched: 7. CDR3 in amino acids: CASSTGTGGRETQYF. CDR3 DNA sequence: TGTGCCAGCAGCACCGGGACAGGGGGCAGGGAGACCCAGTACTTC.

The chain couples TRBV6-5 to TRBJ1-6, with 7 bases identical to TRBD1. Trimming took 8 bases from V and 6 from J; bases not matched to a gene: 7. The CDR3 is 14 residues long. Germline lookup yields CDR1 MNHEY and CDR2 SVGAGI. CDR3 region: CASGRDSLNSPLHF. CDR3 DNA sequence: TGTGCCAGCGGGCGGGACAGCCTTAATTCACCCCTCCACTTT.

The V call is TRBV15, the J call TRBJ2-7; D unclear. The V gene lost 0 bases and the J gene lost 3 bases, with 6 bases spanning the gap. The CDR3 is 13 amino acids. From germline, CDR1 is LNHNV and CDR2 YYDKDF (reference sequence). The CDR3 loop is CATSRDAFYEQYF. CDR3 sequence (DNA): TGTGCCACCAGCAGAGATGCGTTCTACGAGCAGTACTTC. The variable domain in full, completed from reference TRBV15 and TRBJ2-7, reads DAMVIQNPRYQVTQFGKPVTLSCSQTLNHNVMYWYQQKSSQAPKLLFHYYDKDFNNEADTPDNFQSRRPNTSFCFLDIRSPGLGDTAMYLCATSRDAFYEQYFGPGTRLTVT.

This clone was picked up one time. This chain links TRBV5-1 with TRBJ2-2; D is ambiguous. The CDR3 sequence is 14 residues long. The V and J ends lost 5 bases and 0 bases respectively, with 8 bases between them. The germline gives CDR1 SGHRS, CDR2 YFSETQ. CDR3 loop: CASSQQTNTGELFF. CDR3 in DNA: TGCGCCAGCAGTCAACAGACGAACACCGGGGAGCTGTTTTTT.

The J gene is TRBJ2-7, the V gene TRBV5-1; 9 nucleotides line up with TRBD2. After removal of 5 bases from V and 2 bases from J, the junction contained 2 bases not matched to a gene. Germline V CDR1 and CDR2: SGHRS, YFSETQ. The CDR3 runs 13 residues. Here the CDR3 reads CASRGGGAYEQYF. CDR3 sequence (DNA): TGCGCCAGCAGGGGCGGGGGGGCCTACGAGCAGTACTTC.

This clone was counted a few times. V gene TRBV2 combines with J gene TRBJ1-1; 8 nucleotides agree with TRBD1. CDR1 and CDR2 (germline): SNHLY, FYNNEI. The length of the CDR3 is 16 residues. The V gene end was trimmed by 6 bases and the J gene end by 1 base; junction bases not matched to a gene: 10. The chain's CDR3 is CASSHKGTGQNTEAFF. The CDR3 bases are TGTGCCAGCAGCCACAAGGGGACAGGTCAGAACACTGAAGCTTTCTTT.

J is TRBJ1-2 and V is TRBV9; 7 bases are a match to TRBD1. V lost 3 bases, J lost 3 bases, and 8 bases stayed unmatched. Germline V gives CDR1 SGDLS, CDR2 YYNGEE. The CDR3 covers 15 residues. The CDR3 spells CASSARGLRDYGYTF. The CDR3 nucleotides read TGTGCCAGCAGCGCAAGGGGGCTGAGGGACTATGGCTACACCTTC. Filled out from reference TRBV9 and TRBJ1-2, the complete variable domain reads DSGVTQTPKHLITATGQRVTLRCSPRSGDLSVYWYQQSLDQGLQFLIQYYNGEERAKGNILERFSAQQFPDLHSELNLSSLELGDSALYFCASSARGLRDYGYTFGSGTRLTVV.

The chain is built from TRBV7-2 and TRBJ2-4; D perhaps matches TRBD2 (5 bases). The CDR3 is 14 amino acids. Per germline, CDR1 SGHTA and CDR2 FQGNSA. Trimming removed 4 bases at V and 7 bases at J, with 14 bases between. CDR3: CASSSQLSGNIQYF. In nucleotides, the CDR3 is TGTGCCAGCAGCTCACAGCTGAGCGGTAACATTCAGTACTTC.

The rearrangement links TRBV29-1 to TRBJ2-1; the D is unclear. This CDR3 comprises 11 residues. Trimming took 4 bases from V and 3 from J, leaving 4 bases between them. Germline V gene lookup returns CDR1 SQVTM and CDR2 ANQGSEA. Written as DNA, the CDR3 is TGCAGCGTTGTCTTCTACAATGAGCAGTTCTTC. It codes for CSVVFYNEQFF.

CDR3 sequence: CASSLLFGLRESVTGELFF. The CDR3 DNA follows: TGTGCCAGCAGTTTATTATTCGGGCTGAGGGAGTCGGTCACCGGGGAGCTGTTTTTT. The rearrangement links TRBV27 to TRBJ2-2; possible D gene TRBD2, 5 bases. There are 19 residues in the CDR3. The V and J ends lost 1 base and 4 bases respectively, with 22 bases between them. The germline gives CDR1 MNHEY, CDR2 SMNVEV (reference sequence).

The gene calls are TRBV2 and TRBJ1-5; D is possibly TRBD1 (6 bases). The germline gives CDR1 SNHLY, CDR2 FYNNEI. This CDR3 has 13 amino acids. V gave up 8 bases and J gave up 4 bases, with 12 bases separating them. The CDR3 sequence: CASVYRANQPQHF. The DNA for the CDR3 is TGTGCCAGCGTGTACAGGGCAAATCAGCCCCAGCATTTT. Looking up the rest from reference TRBV2 and TRBJ1-5 gives the full variable domain: EPEVTQTPSHQVTQMGQEVILRCVPISNHLYFYWYRQILGQKVEFLVSFYNNEISEKSEIFDDQFSVERPDGSNFTLKIRSTKLEDSAMYFCASVYRANQPQHFGDGTRLSIL.

The chain joins TRBV28 to TRBJ2-3; D is possibly TRBD2 (6 bases). The CDR3 covers 12 residues. The germline V gene encodes CDR1 MDHEN and CDR2 SYDVKM. V was trimmed by 4 bases and J by 9 bases, leaving 11 bases between them. The CDR3 sequence: CASSSRAGTQYF. The CDR3 DNA reads TGTGCCAGCAGTTCCCGGGCGGGGACGCAGTATTTT.